Below are 29 T cell receptor beta chains sequenced from a single sample in a study of PD-L1 blockade in urothelial cancer. Described time point: pretreatment peripheral blood. Measured with immunoSEQ multiplex PCR; TCRdb has only the in-frame clones, and not every one. The data show just under 40,000 clones, 80% to 95% seen once. The source was PBMCs, collected around atezolizumab (anti-PD-L1) treatment. These receptors came from a woman aged 55 to 70 with urothelial cancer.

The V gene is TRBV9, the J gene TRBJ2-3; a weak D match, TRBD2 (6 bases). Germline CDR1 is SGDLS and CDR2 is YYNGEE. Deletions cut 2 bases from V and 0 bases from J, with 13 bases between. The CDR3 spans 16 residues. This CDR3 reads CASSVGSGPSTDTQYF. CDR3 nucleotide sequence: TGTGCCAGCAGCGTCGGTAGCGGCCCTAGCACAGATACGCAGTATTTT.

This chain uses TRBV4-1 with TRBJ1-1; D is perhaps TRBD1 (5 bases). V lost 4 bases to trimming and J lost 4 bases, with 31 bases between them. The CDR3 length is 20 residues. Germline CDR1 is MGHRA and CDR2 is YSYEKL. The DNA of the CDR3 is TGCGCCAGCAGCCCCCGCTTAGGGGTAGGGATTAATGGTCTGGGCACTGAAGCTTTCTTT. Translation: CASSPRLGVGINGLGTEAFF.

The chain has TRBV2 and TRBJ2-1, with 9 nucleotides matching TRBD2. Unmatched junction bases numbered 16, after V lost 6 bases and J lost 4 bases. This CDR3 region has 18 residues. Germline CDR1 reads SNHLY; CDR2 reads FYNNEI. CDR3 loop: CASRRLAGSSGKYNEQFF. The DNA of the CDR3 is TGTGCCAGCAGAAGGCTAGCGGGATCCTCTGGGAAGTACAATGAGCAGTTCTTC.

The chain employs TRBV9 and TRBJ2-1; possibly TRBD1 for D (5 bases). Trimming removed 3 bases from V and 4 bases from J, with 14 bases in between. The germline CDR1 and CDR2 sequences are SGDLS and YYNGEE. The CDR3 is made up of 15 amino acids. As DNA, the CDR3 is TGTGCCAGCAGCGCCGACGGTAAGGGGTACAATGAGCAGTTCTTC. Translation gives CASSADGKGYNEQFF.

V usage is TRBV7-2 and J usage is TRBJ2-7; possibly TRBD1 for D (6 bases). V was shortened by 5 bases and J by 2 bases, with 16 bases between the two germline ends. The CDR3 covers 15 residues. From germline, CDR1 is SGHTA and CDR2 FQGNSA. The CDR3 loop is CASSARGKQAYEQYF. CDR3 sequence (DNA): TGTGCCAGCAGCGCTAGGGGGAAGCAGGCCTACGAGCAGTACTTC.

The chain has TRBV4-1 and TRBJ1-1; D is unresolved. Per the germline V gene, CDR1 is MGHRA and CDR2 is YSYEKL. The CDR3 contains 16 residues. V shed 1 base and J shed 1 base, with 13 bases lying between them. The CDR3: CASSQASPGRNTEAFF. In DNA form, the CDR3 reads TGCGCCAGCAGCCAAGCGTCCCCCGGGAGGAACACTGAAGCTTTCTTT.

V gene TRBV6-7 combines with J gene TRBJ2-7; 7 bases are a match to TRBD1. Being an ORF, TRBV6-7 has a function that is uncertain. The CDR3 is 11 amino acids. Trimming removed 10 bases from V and 3 bases from J; junction bases left unmatched: 3. As DNA, the CDR3 is TGTGCCAAAGGACAGGACTACGAGCAGTACTTC. The encoded protein is CAKGQDYEQYF.

The chain joins TRBV18 to TRBJ1-3; no clear D gene. CDR1 is KGHSH and CDR2 is LQKENI in the germline V gene. V was trimmed by 1 base and J by 2 bases, leaving 6 bases between them. The CDR3 loop spans 14 amino acids. CDR3 sequence: CASSPQETGNTIYF. Written as DNA, the CDR3 is TGTGCCAGCTCACCACAGGAGACTGGAAACACCATATATTTT.

The chain links TRBV19 to TRBJ1-1; D is uncertain. The CDR3 covers 13 residues. V shed 8 bases and J shed 0 bases, with 10 bases lying between them. Germline V gives CDR1 LNHDA, CDR2 SQIVND (reference sequence). The CDR3 protein is CASRGPLNTEAFF. Here the CDR3 DNA reads TGTGCCAGTCGAGGGCCCCTGAACACTGAAGCTTTCTTT.

This chain links TRBV11-2 with TRBJ2-5, with TRBD2 identical over 16 bases. Trimming took 5 bases from V and 4 from J; bases not matched to a gene: 4. CDR1 is SGHAT and CDR2 is FQNNGV in the germline V gene. CDR3 size: 16 residues. The CDR3 nucleotides are TGTGCCAGCAGCACCGGGACTAGCGGGAGGGGAGAGACCCAGTACTTC. This codes for CASSTGTSGRGETQYF.

V and J are TRBV19 and TRBJ1-5; tentative D call: TRBD1 (5 bases). Germline-derived CDR1 and CDR2 are LNHDA and SQIVND (reference sequence). The V and J ends lost 6 bases and 5 bases respectively, with 20 bases between them. This CDR3 is built from 16 residues. In DNA, the CDR3 is TGTGCCAGTAGCTCAGGGTCTATAGGTAAACATCAGCCCCAGCATTTT. Translating gives CASSSGSIGKHQPQHF.

The chain couples TRBV27 to TRBJ2-5; 12 bases agree with TRBD2. With V trimmed by 5 bases and J by 5 bases, 18 bases remained unmatched. CDR3 length equals 19 residues. Germline CDR1 and CDR2: MNHEY and SMNVEV (reference sequence). The CDR3 nucleotides are TGTGCCAGCAGTCCGAAATCCGGGACTAGCGGGCTGCGCGGTGAGACCCAGTACTTC. Translating gives CASSPKSGTSGLRGETQYF.

Only one count was recorded for this clone. An end of the junction does not agree with germline; a read error may underlie this. The sample has other DNA sequences that encode this CDR3 too. The J gene is TRBJ2-2, the V gene TRBV7-3, with 7 bases that match TRBD1. Germline CDR1 SGHTA, CDR2 FQGTGA. The CDR3 runs to 18 residues. The CDR3 protein is CASSLTGSGGANTGELFF. The CDR3, as DNA: TGTGCCAGCAGCTTAACGGGGTCAGGGGGTGCGAACACTGGGGAGCTGTTTTTT.

The rearrangement joins TRBV7-3 to TRBJ2-1, with 7 bases aligning to TRBD1. V shed 4 bases and J 0 bases; nucleotides not matched to a gene: 3. Germline V gives CDR1 SGHTA, CDR2 FQGTGA. This CDR3 is built from 15 residues. The CDR3 here is CASSSTGNSYNEQFF. DNA for the CDR3: TGTGCCAGCAGCTCGACAGGGAACTCCTACAATGAGCAGTTCTTC.

The chain employs TRBV6-5 and TRBJ1-2; tentatively, D is TRBD1 (5 bases). Germline V gene data show CDR1 as MNHEY and CDR2 as SVGAGI. The CDR3 totals 14 residues. V was trimmed by 2 bases and J by 4 bases, leaving 11 bases between them. In DNA form, the CDR3 reads TGTGCCAGCAGTTACGGCAGGGATGGCTATGGCTACACCTTC. Its protein is CASSYGRDGYGYTF.

This chain joins TRBV19 and TRBJ2-7, with 8 bases matching TRBD1. The CDR3 runs 14 residues. Germline-derived CDR1 and CDR2 are LNHDA and SQIVND (reference sequence). With V trimmed by 7 bases and J by 0 bases, 5 bases remained unmatched. The CDR3 here is CASTPGTGSYEQYF. DNA of the CDR3: TGTGCCAGTACCCCCGGGACAGGCTCCTACGAGCAGTACTTC.

V and J are TRBV12-5 and TRBJ2-3; the D gene is possibly TRBD2 (5 bases). This CDR3 contains 18 residues. In germline, CDR1 is LGHNT, CDR2 FRNRAP. V was pared by 5 bases and J by 0 bases, with 21 bases between. CDR3 sequence (DNA): TGTGCTAGTGGTCCTCAACTATCGAGGGTGACTAGCACAGATACGCAGTATTTT. Residues: CASGPQLSRVTSTDTQYF.

The chain couples TRBV30 to TRBJ2-7, with TRBD1 identical over 8 bases. Per the germline V gene, CDR1 is GTSNPN and CDR2 is SVGIG (reference sequence). Trimming at V came to 0 bases and at J to 3 bases, leaving 4 bases not matched to a gene. This CDR3 has 14 residues. CDR3 residues: CAWSVGTGNYEQYF. For the CDR3, the DNA is TGTGCCTGGAGTGTCGGGACAGGAAACTACGAGCAGTACTTC.

This sequence joins TRBV13 and TRBJ2-1, with unresolved D. The V and J ends lost 5 bases and 8 bases respectively, with 10 bases between them. CDR3 length equals 12 residues. Germline loops: CDR1 PRHDT, CDR2 FYEKMQ (reference sequence). The CDR3 region is CASSPNKDEQFF. The DNA for the CDR3 is TGTGCCAGCAGCCCCAACAAAGATGAGCAGTTCTTC.

The chain employs TRBV4-2 and TRBJ2-5, with a tentative D call TRBD2 (6 bases). Trimming left V 0 bases short and J 2 bases short, with 10 bases between. Germline CDR1 and CDR2: LGHNA and YNFKEQ. The CDR3 is 15 amino acids. CDR3 nucleotide sequence: TGTGCCAGCAGCCAAGATGGGGGGTCTCAAGAGACCCAGTACTTC. This sequence encodes CASSQDGGSQETQYF.

The rearrangement uses TRBV19 and TRBJ2-7; 7 nucleotides agree with TRBD1. The germline gives CDR1 LNHDA, CDR2 SQIVND (reference sequence). With 4 bases clipped from V and 4 bases from J, the junction kept 7 bases outside the gene matches. The CDR3 loop spans 14 amino acids. CDR3 sequence: CASSTGTVFYEQYF. The CDR3 DNA sequence: TGTGCCAGTAGTACCGGGACAGTTTTTTACGAGCAGTACTTC.

This chain connects TRBV19 to TRBJ2-7, with 8 nucleotides matching TRBD2. V was pared by 1 base and J by 4 bases, with 6 bases of the junction left unmatched. This CDR3 is 15 amino acids long. Per germline, CDR1 LNHDA and CDR2 SQIVND (reference sequence). The DNA for the CDR3 is TGTGCCAGTAGTATAGGTTGGACTAGCAGTTACGAGCAGTACTTC. It encodes CASSIGWTSSYEQYF. Variable domain in full (rest from reference TRBV19 and TRBJ2-7): DGGITQSPKYLFRKEGQNVTLSCEQNLNHDAMYWYRQDPGQGLRLIYYSQIVNDFQKGDIAEGYSVSREKKESFPLTVTSAQKNPTAFYLCASSIGWTSSYEQYFGPGTRLTVT.

The chain links TRBV7-9 to TRBJ1-1, with TRBD1 identical over 8 bases. Germline V CDR1 and CDR2: SEHNR, FQNEAQ (reference sequence). V dropped 1 base and J dropped 3; count of bases not matched to a gene: 10. This CDR3 comprises 17 residues. This chain's CDR3 is CASSLGQGARLDTEAFF. For the CDR3, the DNA is TGTGCCAGCAGCTTAGGGCAGGGGGCGAGGTTGGACACTGAAGCTTTCTTT.

This chain joins TRBV25-1 and TRBJ1-5; 7 positions agree with TRBD1. Germline-derived CDR1 and CDR2 are MGHDK and SYGVNS. V was pared by 2 bases and J by 7 bases, with 11 bases of the junction left unmatched. CDR3 size: 16 residues. Written as DNA, the CDR3 is TGTGCCAGCAGTGAAGCAGAAGTGAGGGGGCTGCAGCCCCAGCATTTT. This translates into CASSEAEVRGLQPQHF.

The chain uses TRBV2 and TRBJ2-5, with TRBD2 matching 8 bases. V trimming: 7 bases; J trimming: 5 bases; junction bases outside the gene matches: 9. There are 14 residues in the CDR3. Germline V gives CDR1 SNHLY, CDR2 FYNNEI. The CDR3 DNA follows: TGTGCCAGCAACTTCGCGGGAGGAAGGGAGACCCAGTACTTC. The encoded protein is CASNFAGGRETQYF.

J is TRBJ2-1 and V is TRBV7-8, with D uncertain. Per germline, CDR1 SGHVS and CDR2 FQNEAQ. Trimming took 3 bases from V and 10 from J, leaving 7 bases between them. The CDR3 has 11 amino acids. The CDR3 sequence is CASSLDSEQFF. The CDR3 nucleotides read TGTGCCAGCAGCTTGGATAGCGAGCAGTTCTTC.

The V gene is TRBV7-9, the J gene TRBJ1-2, with D possibly matching TRBD1 (5 bases). V gave up 1 base and J gave up 6 bases, with 12 bases separating them. This CDR3 has 14 residues. Germline CDR1 is SEHNR and CDR2 is FQNEAQ (reference sequence). The CDR3 protein is CASSLGRGSHGYTF. CDR3 sequence (DNA): TGTGCCAGCAGCTTAGGGAGGGGATCCCATGGCTACACCTTC.

The gene calls are TRBV7-3 and TRBJ1-2; D possibly corresponds to TRBD1 (5 bases). The CDR3 loop spans 15 amino acids. The germline V and J ends were trimmed by 0 bases and 0 bases, with 8 bases remaining between them. Germline loops: CDR1 SGHTA, CDR2 FQGTGA. The CDR3 is CASSLTGESNYGYTF. CDR3 nucleotide sequence: TGTGCCAGCAGCTTAACAGGGGAATCTAACTATGGCTACACCTTC. The whole variable domain, filled in from reference TRBV7-3 and TRBJ1-2, reads GAGVSQTPSNKVTEKGKYVELRCDPISGHTALYWYRQSLGQGPEFLIYFQGTGAADDSGLPNDRFFAVRPEGSVSTLKIQRTERGDSAVYLCASSLTGESNYGYTFGSGTRLTVV.

The chain links TRBV28 to TRBJ1-2; tentatively, D is TRBD1 (6 bases). Germline CDR1 is MDHEN and CDR2 is SYDVKM. The CDR3 extends over 13 amino acids. Trimming pared 6 bases from V and 2 bases from J, leaving 10 bases between. CDR3 in amino acids: CASSPDRNYGYTF. In nucleotides, the CDR3 is TGTGCCAGCAGCCCCGACAGGAACTATGGCTACACCTTC.